This T cell receptor (beta chain) was profiled in a study of post-analysis software for immune sequencing data. Study information: Disease courses included relapsing-remitting, secondary progressive and progressive-relapsing multiple sclerosis. Findings of the study overall: Relative to controls, patients had about 5 TRBV segments at higher frequency, with TRBV5-6, TRBV5-1 and TRBV20-1 among these. The normalized Chao1 diversity of multiple sclerosis patients was significantly lower than that of controls. Pronounced co-clustering by F measure was evident among identically batched samples.

Unmatched junction bases numbered 3, after V lost 1 base and J lost 0 bases. The V gene's germline CDR1 is LGHDT and CDR2 YNNKEL (reference sequence). This CDR3 is 17 amino acids long. Tagging with unique molecular identifiers was a feature of the TCR beta cDNA libraries. T cells, roughly 1 to 10 million of them, yielded approximately 530,000 cDNA molecules. TCRdb passed the PCR reads through MiXCR, listing each CDR3 protein once. The sample consists of roughly 600,000 distinct CDR3 sequences, around 47% of them appearing once. This clonotype has only a few counts. The antigen remains undetermined. The TCR originated in a girl under 18 with multiple sclerosis. The sample comprised blood. This chain links TRBV3-1 with TRBJ2-1; TRBD2 agrees at 10 bases. This CDR3 reads CASSQVLAGGSYNEQFF. The DNA for the CDR3 is TGTGCCAGCAGCCAAGTTTTAGCGGGGGGCTCCTACAATGAGCAGTTCTTC.